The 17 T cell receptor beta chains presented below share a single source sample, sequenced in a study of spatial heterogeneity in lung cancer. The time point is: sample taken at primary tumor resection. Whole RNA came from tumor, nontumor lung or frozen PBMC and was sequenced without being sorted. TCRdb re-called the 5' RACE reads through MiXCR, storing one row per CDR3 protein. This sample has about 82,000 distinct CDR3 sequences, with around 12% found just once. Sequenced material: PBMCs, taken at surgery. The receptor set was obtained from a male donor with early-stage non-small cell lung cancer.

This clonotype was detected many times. This CDR3 is CASSSDQPQHF. For the CDR3, the DNA is TGTGCCAGCAGTTCCGATCAGCCCCAGCATTTT. The rearrangement uses TRBV28 and TRBJ1-5, with D hard to call. The V end was cut by 4 bases, the J end by 5 bases, with 3 bases between. Germline-derived CDR1 and CDR2 are MDHEN and SYDVKM. This CDR3 has 11 residues.

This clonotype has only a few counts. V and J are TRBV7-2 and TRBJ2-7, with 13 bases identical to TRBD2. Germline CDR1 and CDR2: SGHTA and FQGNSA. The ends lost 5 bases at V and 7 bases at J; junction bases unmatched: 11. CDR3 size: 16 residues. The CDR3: CASSPPGLAGAKEQYF. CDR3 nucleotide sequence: TGTGCCAGCAGCCCACCCGGACTAGCGGGAGCAAAGGAGCAGTACTTC.

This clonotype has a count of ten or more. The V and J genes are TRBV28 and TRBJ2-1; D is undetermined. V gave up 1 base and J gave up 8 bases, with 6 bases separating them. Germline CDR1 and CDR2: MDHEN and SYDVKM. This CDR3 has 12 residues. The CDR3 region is CASSLSGYEQFF. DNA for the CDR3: TGTGCCAGCAGTTTATCAGGTTATGAGCAGTTCTTC.

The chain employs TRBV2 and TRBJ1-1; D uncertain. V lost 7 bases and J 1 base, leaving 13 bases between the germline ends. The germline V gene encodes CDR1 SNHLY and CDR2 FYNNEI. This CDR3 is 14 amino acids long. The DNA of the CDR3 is TGTGCCAGCACTTCGAAAGCTACGAACACTGAAGCTTTCTTT. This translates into CASTSKATNTEAFF.

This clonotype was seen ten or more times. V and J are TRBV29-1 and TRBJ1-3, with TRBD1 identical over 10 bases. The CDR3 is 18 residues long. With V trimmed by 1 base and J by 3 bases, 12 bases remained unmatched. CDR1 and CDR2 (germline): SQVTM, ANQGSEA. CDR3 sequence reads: CSVEGRGTGDEIGNTIYF. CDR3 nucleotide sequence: TGCAGCGTTGAAGGGAGGGGGACAGGGGACGAAATTGGAAACACCATATATTTT.

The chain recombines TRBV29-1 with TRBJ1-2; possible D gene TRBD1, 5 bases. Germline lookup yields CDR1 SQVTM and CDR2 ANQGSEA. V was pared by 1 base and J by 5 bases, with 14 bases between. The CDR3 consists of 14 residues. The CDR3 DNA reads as TGCAGCGTTGAAGGTACAGGAGAAGCTTATGGCTACACCTTC. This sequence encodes CSVEGTGEAYGYTF.

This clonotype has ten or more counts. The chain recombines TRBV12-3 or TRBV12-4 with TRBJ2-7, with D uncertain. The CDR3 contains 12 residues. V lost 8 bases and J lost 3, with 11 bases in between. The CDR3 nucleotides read TGTGCCAGCTCCCTGGAGCGCTACGAGCAGTACTTC. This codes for CASSLERYEQYF.

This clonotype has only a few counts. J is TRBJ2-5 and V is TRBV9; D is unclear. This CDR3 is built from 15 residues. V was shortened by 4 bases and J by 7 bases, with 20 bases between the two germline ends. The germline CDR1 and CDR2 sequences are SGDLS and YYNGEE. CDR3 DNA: TGTGCCAGCAGCTTCCAAACCGCGGAGATAGGGACCCAGTACTTC. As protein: CASSFQTAEIGTQYF.

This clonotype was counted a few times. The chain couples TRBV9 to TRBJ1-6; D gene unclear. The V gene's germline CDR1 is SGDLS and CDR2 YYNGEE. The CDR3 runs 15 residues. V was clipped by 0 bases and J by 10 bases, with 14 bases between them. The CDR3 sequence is CASSVAGGEGSPLHF. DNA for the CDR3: TGTGCCAGCAGCGTAGCAGGCGGCGAAGGATCACCCCTCCACTTT.

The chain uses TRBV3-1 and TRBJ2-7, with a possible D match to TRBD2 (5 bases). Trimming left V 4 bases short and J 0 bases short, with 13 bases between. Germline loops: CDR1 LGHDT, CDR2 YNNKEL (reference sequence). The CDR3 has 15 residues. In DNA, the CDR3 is TGTGCCAGCAGCCGCTCAAGCGGTAGCTCCTACGAGCAGTACTTC. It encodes CASSRSSGSSYEQYF.

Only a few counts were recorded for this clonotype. The CDR3 DNA reads TGTGCCAGCAGCCAAGATCTGACAGGGGATTCCTACGAGCAGTACTTC. It yields the protein CASSQDLTGDSYEQYF. The V gene is TRBV3-1, the J gene TRBJ2-7; 8 bases are shared with TRBD1. Germline trimming cut 0 bases from V and 1 base from J; bases unmatched to any gene: 5. The CDR3 contains 16 residues. Germline assignment: CDR1 LGHDT and CDR2 YNNKEL (reference sequence).

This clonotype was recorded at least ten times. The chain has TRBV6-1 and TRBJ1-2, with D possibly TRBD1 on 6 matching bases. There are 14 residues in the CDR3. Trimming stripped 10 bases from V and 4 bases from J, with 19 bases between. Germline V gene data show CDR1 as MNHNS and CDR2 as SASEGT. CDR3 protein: CATQTFGQIYGYTF. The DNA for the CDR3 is TGTGCCACCCAAACGTTCGGACAGATCTATGGCTACACCTTC.

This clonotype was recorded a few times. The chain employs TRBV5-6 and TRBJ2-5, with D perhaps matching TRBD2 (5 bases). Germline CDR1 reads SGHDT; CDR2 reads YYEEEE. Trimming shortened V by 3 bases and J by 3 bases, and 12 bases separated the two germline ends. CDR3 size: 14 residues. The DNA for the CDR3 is TGTGCCAGCAGCTACTCGGGGTCGAAAGAGACCCAGTACTTC. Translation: CASSYSGSKETQYF.

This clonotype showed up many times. CDR3 protein: CSGGGGGAETQYF. In DNA, the CDR3 is TGCAGTGGAGGCGGGGGTGGAGCGGAGACCCAGTACTTC. This chain links TRBV20-1 with TRBJ2-5; 7 bases line up with TRBD2. The ends lost 7 bases at V and 5 bases at J; junction bases unmatched: 10. The germline gives CDR1 DFQATT, CDR2 SNEGSKA (reference sequence). The CDR3 runs 13 residues.

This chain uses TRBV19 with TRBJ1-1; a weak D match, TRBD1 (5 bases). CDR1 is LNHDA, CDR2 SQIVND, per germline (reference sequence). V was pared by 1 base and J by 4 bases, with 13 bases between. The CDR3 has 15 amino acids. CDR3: CASSIGPGGSTEAFF. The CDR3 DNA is TGTGCCAGTAGTATAGGCCCGGGGGGGAGCACTGAAGCTTTCTTT.

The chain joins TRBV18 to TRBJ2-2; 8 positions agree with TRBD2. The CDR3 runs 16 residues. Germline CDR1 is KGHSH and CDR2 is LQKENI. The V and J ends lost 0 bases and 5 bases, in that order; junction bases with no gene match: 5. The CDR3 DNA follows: TGTGCCAGCTCACCACCGGGACTAGGCGGGACCGGGGAGCTGTTTTTT. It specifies CASSPPGLGGTGELFF.

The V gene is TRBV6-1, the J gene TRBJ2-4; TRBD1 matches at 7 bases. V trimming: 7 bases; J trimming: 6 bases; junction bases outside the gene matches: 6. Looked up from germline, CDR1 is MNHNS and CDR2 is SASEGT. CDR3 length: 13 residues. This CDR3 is CASIPGTANIQYF. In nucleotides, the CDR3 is TGTGCCAGCATCCCTGGGACAGCAAACATTCAGTACTTC.